This T cell receptor (beta chain) appears in the sequencing data of a study of shared clonotypes between healthy human individuals. Findings and caveats of the study: Researchers found naive subsets generally carried larger estimated richness than memory subsets.

V was clipped by 3 bases and J by 2 bases; unmatched bases: 7. This CDR3 spans 16 amino acids. Germline CDR1 reads SNHLY; CDR2 reads FYNNEI. TCRdb keeps only in-frame clones here, not all; method: immunoSEQ multiplex PCR. The table records around 1.9 million clones, around 93% of them present only once. Naive CD8 cells lacked CD45RO, underwent positive selection for CCR7 and left out terminally differentiated effector memory CD45RA+ cells. On this clone: What it recognizes is unknown.

Sequencing input: naive CD8+ T cells from PBMCs. This clonotype was sampled from a young man in good health. Some clones in this sample may be carry-over from other donors' samples. The rearrangement links TRBV2 to TRBJ2-4; TRBD2 matches at 7 bases. CDR3: CASSESGGAPKNIQYF. Here the CDR3 DNA reads TGTGCCAGCAGTGAGTCGGGGGGAGCGCCCAAAAACATTCAGTACTTC.